This TCR beta chain was found in a study of CD8 T cells in Susac syndrome. Points from the study as a whole: Susac-specific public clones found in total CD8+ repertoires numbered around 16, and those in CD8+ TEMRA repertoires numbered about 5.

The RNA, about 0.45 to 1 ug, was put through reverse transcription using random hexamers. A multiplex approach, immunoSEQ multiplex PCR, amplified TCR beta CDR3 across 54 Vbeta and 13 Jbeta. MiXCR was run by TCRdb on the immunoSEQ multiplex PCR reads, yielding one entry per CDR3 protein. The sample consists of roughly 52,000 distinct CDR3 sequences, 85% to 95% of them appearing once. Sequencing of TCR beta was undertaken in CD8+ and CD4+ T cells derived from blood. TEMRA cells were FACS-enriched, unlike CD8+ and CD4+ T cells, which were negatively isolated. For this clonotype: The antigen remains unidentified.

The specimen was CD8+ T cells from PBMCs. The sequence was obtained from a human donor with Susac syndrome.

CDR3 DNA: TGTGCCAGTAGTTGGACAGGGCTTTACGAGCAGTTCTTC. The encoded protein is CASSWTGLYEQFF. The chain is built from TRBV19 and TRBJ2-1; 8 nucleotides line up with TRBD1. The junction had 7 bases not matched to a gene; V was cut back by 5 bases and J by 10 bases. Germline V lookup: CDR1 LNHDA, CDR2 SQIVND (reference sequence). The CDR3 extends over 13 amino acids.